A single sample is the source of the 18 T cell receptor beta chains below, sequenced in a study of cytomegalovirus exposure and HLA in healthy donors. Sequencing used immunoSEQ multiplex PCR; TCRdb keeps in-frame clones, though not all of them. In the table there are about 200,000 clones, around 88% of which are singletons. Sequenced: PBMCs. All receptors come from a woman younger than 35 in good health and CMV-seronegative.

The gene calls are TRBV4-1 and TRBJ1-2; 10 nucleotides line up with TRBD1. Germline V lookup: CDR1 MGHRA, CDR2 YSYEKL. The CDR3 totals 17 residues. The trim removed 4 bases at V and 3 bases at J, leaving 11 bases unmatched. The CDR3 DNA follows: TGCGCCAGCAGCCCCTCTCCTCGGACAGGGGGGGACTATGGCTACACCTTC. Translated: CASSPSPRTGGDYGYTF.

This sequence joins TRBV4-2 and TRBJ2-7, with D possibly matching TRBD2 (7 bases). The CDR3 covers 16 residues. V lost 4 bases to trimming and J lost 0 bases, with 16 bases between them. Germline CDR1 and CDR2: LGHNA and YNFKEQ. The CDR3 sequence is CASSPGEGDLSYEQYF. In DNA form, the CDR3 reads TGTGCCAGCAGCCCCGGGGAGGGGGACCTCTCCTACGAGCAGTACTTC.

The CDR3 is CASSLAGGAFTDTQYF. CDR3 nucleotide sequence: TGTGCCAGCAGCTTAGCCGGGGGGGCCTTTACAGATACGCAGTATTTT. The chain joins TRBV7-2 to TRBJ2-3, with 8 bases lining up with TRBD2. The germline gives CDR1 SGHTA, CDR2 FQGNSA. J was trimmed by 3 bases and V by 0 bases; bases with no gene match: 5. The length of the CDR3 is 16 residues.

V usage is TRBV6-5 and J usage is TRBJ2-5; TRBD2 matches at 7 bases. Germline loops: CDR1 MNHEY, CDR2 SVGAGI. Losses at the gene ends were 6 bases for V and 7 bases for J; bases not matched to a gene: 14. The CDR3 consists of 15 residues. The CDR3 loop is CASSARETSIWTQYF. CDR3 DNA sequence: TGTGCCAGCAGCGCTCGGGAGACTAGCATTTGGACCCAGTACTTC.

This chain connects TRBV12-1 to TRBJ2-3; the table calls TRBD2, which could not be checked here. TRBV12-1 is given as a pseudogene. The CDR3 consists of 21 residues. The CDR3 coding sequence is TGTGCCAGCAGCTTTTGTCCGCGGTGGACTAGCGGGATCTCTCTAGTAGTTACGCAGTATTTT. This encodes CASSFCPRWTSGISLVVTQYF.

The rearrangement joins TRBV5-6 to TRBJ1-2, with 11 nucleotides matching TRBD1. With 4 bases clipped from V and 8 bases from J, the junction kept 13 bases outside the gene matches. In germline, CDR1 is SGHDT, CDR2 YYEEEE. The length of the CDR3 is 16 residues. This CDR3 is CASSPDAGTGGGGYTF. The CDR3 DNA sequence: TGTGCCAGCAGCCCGGACGCCGGGACAGGGGGTGGAGGCTACACCTTC.

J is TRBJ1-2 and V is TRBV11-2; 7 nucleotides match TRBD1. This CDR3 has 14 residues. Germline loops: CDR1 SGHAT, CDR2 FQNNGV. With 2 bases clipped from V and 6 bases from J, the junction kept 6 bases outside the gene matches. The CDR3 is CASSLLDRVDGYTF. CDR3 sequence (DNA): TGTGCCAGCAGCTTACTCGACAGGGTAGATGGCTACACCTTC.

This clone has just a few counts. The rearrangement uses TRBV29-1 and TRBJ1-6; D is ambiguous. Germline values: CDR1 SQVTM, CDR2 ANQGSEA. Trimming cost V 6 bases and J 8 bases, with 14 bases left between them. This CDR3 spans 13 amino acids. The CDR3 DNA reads TGCAGCGTATCGGACGGGGTGGATTCACCCCTCCACTTT. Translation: CSVSDGVDSPLHF.

The DNA of the CDR3 is TGTGCCAGCAGTGAACATGTAACGGGAGGCAAAAACATTCAGTACTTC. It codes for CASSEHVTGGKNIQYF. The gene calls are TRBV6-1 and TRBJ2-4; 7 bases are a match to TRBD2. The CDR3 sequence is 16 residues long. With 2 bases clipped from V and 3 bases from J, the junction kept 7 bases outside the gene matches. Germline V gene sequence: CDR1 MNHNS, CDR2 SASEGT.

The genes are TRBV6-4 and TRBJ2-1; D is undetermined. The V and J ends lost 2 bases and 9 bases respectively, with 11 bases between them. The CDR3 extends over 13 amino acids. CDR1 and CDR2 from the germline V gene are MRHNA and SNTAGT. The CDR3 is CASSDPEASEQFF. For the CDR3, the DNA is TGTGCCAGCAGTGACCCTGAAGCAAGTGAGCAGTTCTTC.

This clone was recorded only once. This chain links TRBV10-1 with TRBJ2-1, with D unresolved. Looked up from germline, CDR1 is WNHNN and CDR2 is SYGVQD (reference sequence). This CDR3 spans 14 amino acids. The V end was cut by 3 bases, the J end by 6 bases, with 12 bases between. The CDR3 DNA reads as TGCGCCAGCAGTGACGTAGTCCGAACCAATGAGCAGTTCTTC. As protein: CASSDVVRTNEQFF.

CDR3 in DNA: TGTGCCAGCAGCTTAACCGGGATCATCTCCTACAATGAGCAGTTCTTC. Its protein product is CASSLTGIISYNEQFF. This chain uses TRBV7-8 with TRBJ2-1, with D perhaps matching TRBD2 (5 bases). This CDR3 is 16 amino acids long. The germline CDR1 and CDR2 sequences are SGHVS and FQNEAQ. V gave up 2 bases and J gave up 0 bases, with 11 bases separating them.

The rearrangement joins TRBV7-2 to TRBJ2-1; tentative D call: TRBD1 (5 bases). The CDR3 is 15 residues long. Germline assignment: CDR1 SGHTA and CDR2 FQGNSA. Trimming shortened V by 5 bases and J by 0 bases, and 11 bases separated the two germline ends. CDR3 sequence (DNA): TGTGCCAGCAGCCAGGACAAGAGCTCCTACAATGAGCAGTTCTTC. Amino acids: CASSQDKSSYNEQFF.

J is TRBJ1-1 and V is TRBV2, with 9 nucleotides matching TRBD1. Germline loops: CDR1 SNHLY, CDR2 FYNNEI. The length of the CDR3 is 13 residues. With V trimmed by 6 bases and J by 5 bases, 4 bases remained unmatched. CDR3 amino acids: CASRGDRDTEAFF. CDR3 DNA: TGTGCCAGCAGAGGGGACAGGGATACTGAAGCTTTCTTT.

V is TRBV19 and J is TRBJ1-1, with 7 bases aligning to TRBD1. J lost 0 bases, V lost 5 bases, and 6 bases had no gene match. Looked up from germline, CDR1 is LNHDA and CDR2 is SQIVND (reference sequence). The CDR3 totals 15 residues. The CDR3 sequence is CASSSGGRMNTEAFF. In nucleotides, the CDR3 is TGTGCCAGTAGTTCAGGGGGACGAATGAACACTGAAGCTTTCTTT.

CDR3 region: CASSLQSMNTEAFF. Written as DNA, the CDR3 is TGTGCCAGCAGCCTCCAGTCCATGAACACTGAAGCTTTCTTT. The V gene is TRBV2, the J gene TRBJ1-1, with D uncertain. The germline CDR1 and CDR2 sequences are SNHLY and FYNNEI. Trimming removed 6 bases at V and 0 bases at J, with 11 bases between. The CDR3 runs to 14 residues.

CDR3 DNA sequence: TGTGCCAGCAGCTCGGGGGGGACAGGGGTTGAGACCCAGTACTTC. Amino acids: CASSSGGTGVETQYF. The gene calls are TRBV7-6 and TRBJ2-5; 10 bases are a match to TRBD1. The CDR3 sequence is 15 residues long. Trimming removed 4 bases from V and 5 bases from J; junction bases left unmatched: 7. Germline V lookup: CDR1 SGHVS, CDR2 FNYEAQ.

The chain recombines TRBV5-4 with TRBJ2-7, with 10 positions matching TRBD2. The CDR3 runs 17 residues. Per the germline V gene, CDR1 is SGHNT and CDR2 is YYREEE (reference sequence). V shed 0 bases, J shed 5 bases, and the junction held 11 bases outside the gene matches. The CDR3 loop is CASSLAYGAGGPHEQYF. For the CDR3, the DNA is TGTGCCAGCAGCTTGGCCTACGGAGCGGGAGGGCCCCACGAGCAGTACTTC.